This TCR beta chain appears in the sequencing data of a study of identical twins. Findings and limits, study-wide: Models came in too low on out-of-frame TCR alpha sharing in monozygotic twins.

The CDR3 length is 14 residues. V lost 6 bases and J lost 4; bases outside the gene matches: 7. Germline CDR1 SGHNT, CDR2 YYREEE (reference sequence). This clonotype was observed a few times. The antigen is undetermined. Via MiXCR, TCRdb re-called the 5' RACE reads, giving one row per CDR3 protein. The sample has 200,000 to 300,000 distinct CDR3 sequences, about 13% seen once; the top ten hold about 4%. Another study also made use of these data, one on yellow fever vaccine responses in identical twins.

The V and J genes are TRBV5-4 and TRBJ2-7; 10 bases map to TRBD1. The sample taken for sequencing was memory (CD45RO+) T cells sorted from blood. The sequence was collected from a woman younger than 30 in good health. In nucleotides, the CDR3 is TGTGCCAGCAACCCGGGACAGGGGAGATACGAGCAGTACTTC. Amino acid sequence: CASNPGQGRYEQYF.